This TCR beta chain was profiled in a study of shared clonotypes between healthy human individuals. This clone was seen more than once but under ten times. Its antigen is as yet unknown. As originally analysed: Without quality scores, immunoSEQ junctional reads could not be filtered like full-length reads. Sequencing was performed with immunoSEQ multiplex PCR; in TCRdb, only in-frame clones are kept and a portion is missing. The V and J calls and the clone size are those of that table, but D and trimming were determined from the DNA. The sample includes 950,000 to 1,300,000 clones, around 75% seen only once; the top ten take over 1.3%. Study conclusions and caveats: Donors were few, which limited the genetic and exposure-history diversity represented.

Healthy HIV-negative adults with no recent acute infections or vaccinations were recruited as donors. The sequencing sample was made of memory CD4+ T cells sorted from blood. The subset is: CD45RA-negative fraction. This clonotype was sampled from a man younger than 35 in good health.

CDR3 nucleotide sequence: TGTGCCAGCAGCAACAGGGGCGGGAAGAATCAGCCCCAGCATTTT. As protein: CASSNRGGKNQPQHF. The chain recombines TRBV5-6 with TRBJ1-5; 7 bases are a match to TRBD1. This CDR3 is built from 15 residues. The trim removed 4 bases at V and 4 bases at J, leaving 8 bases unmatched. The germline CDR1 and CDR2 sequences are SGHDT and YYEEEE.